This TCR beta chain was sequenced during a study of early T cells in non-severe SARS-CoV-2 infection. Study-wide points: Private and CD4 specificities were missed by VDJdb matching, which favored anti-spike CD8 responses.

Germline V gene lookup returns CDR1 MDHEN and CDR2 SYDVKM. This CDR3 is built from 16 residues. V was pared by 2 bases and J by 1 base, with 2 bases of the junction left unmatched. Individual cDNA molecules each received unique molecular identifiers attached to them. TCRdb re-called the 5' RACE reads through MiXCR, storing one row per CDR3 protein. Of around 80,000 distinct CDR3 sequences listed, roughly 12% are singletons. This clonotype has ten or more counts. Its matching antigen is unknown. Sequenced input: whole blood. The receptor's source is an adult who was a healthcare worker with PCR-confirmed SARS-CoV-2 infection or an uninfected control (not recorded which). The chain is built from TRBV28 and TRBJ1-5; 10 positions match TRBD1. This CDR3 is CASSLRQGASNQPQHF. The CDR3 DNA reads TGTGCCAGCAGTTTACGACAGGGGGCGAGCAATCAGCCCCAGCATTTT.